This entry is about one T cell receptor beta chain. This sample stems from a study of T cell changes during pregnancy in multiple sclerosis. The table came from immunoSEQ multiplex PCR; TCRdb's copy has only in-frame clones and leaves some out. The sample gives roughly 49,000 clones, just under 95% of which show up once; more than 3% is in the top ten. V lost 4 bases, J lost 4 bases, and 6 bases lay in between. This CDR3 region has 12 residues. The germline V gene has CDR1 SGHTS and CDR2 YDEGEE. The input for sequencing was CD8+ T cells from peripheral blood mononuclear cells, taken after pregnancy. The receptor was isolated from a female donor with multiple sclerosis, enrolled in a pregnancy study. The chain is built from TRBV5-8 and TRBJ2-1, with D possibly matching TRBD1 (6 bases). CDR3 sequence: CASSGQYNEQFF. The CDR3, as DNA: TGTGCCAGCAGCGGACAGTACAATGAGCAGTTCTTC. The full variable domain, its missing parts supplied by reference TRBV5-8 and TRBJ2-1, is EAGVTQSPTHLIKTRGQQATLRCSPISGHTSVYWYQQALGLGLQFLLWYDEGEERNRGNFPPRFSGRQFPNYSSELNVNALELEDSALYLCASSGQYNEQFFGPGTRLTVL.